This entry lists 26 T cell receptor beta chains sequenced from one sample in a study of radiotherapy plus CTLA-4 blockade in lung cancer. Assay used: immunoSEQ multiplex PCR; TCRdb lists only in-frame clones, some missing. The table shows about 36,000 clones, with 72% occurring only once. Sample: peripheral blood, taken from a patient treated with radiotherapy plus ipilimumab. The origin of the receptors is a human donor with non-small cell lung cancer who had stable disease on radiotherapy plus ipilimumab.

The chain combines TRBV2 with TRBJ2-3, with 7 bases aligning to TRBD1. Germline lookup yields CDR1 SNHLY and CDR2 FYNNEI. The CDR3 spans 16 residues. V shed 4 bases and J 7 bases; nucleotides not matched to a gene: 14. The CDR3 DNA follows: TGTGCCAGCAGTGCCCTAGAGGGGGCCTTCTCAAATACGCAGTATTTT. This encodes CASSALEGAFSNTQYF.

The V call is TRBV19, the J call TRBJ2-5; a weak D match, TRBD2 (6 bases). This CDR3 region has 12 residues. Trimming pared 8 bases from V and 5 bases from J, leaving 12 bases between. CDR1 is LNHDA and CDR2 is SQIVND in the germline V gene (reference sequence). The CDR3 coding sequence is TGTGCCAGTTCGGAGGGTAGGGAGACCCAGTACTTC. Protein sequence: CASSEGRETQYF. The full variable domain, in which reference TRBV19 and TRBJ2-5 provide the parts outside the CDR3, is DGGITQSPKYLFRKEGQNVTLSCEQNLNHDAMYWYRQDPGQGLRLIYYSQIVNDFQKGDIAEGYSVSREKKESFPLTVTSAQKNPTAFYLCASSEGRETQYFGPGTRLLVL.

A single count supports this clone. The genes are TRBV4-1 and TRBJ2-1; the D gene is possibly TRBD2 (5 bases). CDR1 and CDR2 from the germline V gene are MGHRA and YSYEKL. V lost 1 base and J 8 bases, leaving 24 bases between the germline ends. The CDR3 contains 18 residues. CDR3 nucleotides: TGCGCCAGCAGCCAAGCACCAACGGGGAGTCTCACCATCCATGAGCAGTTCTTC. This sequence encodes CASSQAPTGSLTIHEQFF.

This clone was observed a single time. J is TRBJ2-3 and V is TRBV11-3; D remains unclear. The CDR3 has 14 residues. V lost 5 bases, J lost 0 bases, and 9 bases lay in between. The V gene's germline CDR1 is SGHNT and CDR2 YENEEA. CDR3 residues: CASSLTTSTDTQYF. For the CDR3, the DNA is TGTGCCAGCAGCCTGACGACTAGCACAGATACGCAGTATTTT.

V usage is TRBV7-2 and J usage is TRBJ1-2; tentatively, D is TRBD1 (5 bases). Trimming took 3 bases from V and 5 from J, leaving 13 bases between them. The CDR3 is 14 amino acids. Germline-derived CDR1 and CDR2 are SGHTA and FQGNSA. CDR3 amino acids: CASSFLGPGYGYTF. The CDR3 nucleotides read TGTGCCAGCAGCTTTCTGGGGCCAGGGTATGGCTACACCTTC. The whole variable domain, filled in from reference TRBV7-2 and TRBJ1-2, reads GAGVSQSPSNKVTEKGKDVELRCDPISGHTALYWYRQSLGQGLEFLIYFQGNSAPDKSGLPSDRFSAERTGGSVSTLTIQRTQQEDSAVYLCASSFLGPGYGYTFGSGTRLTVV.

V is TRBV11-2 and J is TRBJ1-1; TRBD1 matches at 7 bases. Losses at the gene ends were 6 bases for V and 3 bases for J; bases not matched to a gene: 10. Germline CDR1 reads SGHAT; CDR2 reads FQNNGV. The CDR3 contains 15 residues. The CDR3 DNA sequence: TGTGCCAGCAGACAAGACAGGGAACGACACACTGAAGCTTTCTTT. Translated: CASRQDRERHTEAFF.

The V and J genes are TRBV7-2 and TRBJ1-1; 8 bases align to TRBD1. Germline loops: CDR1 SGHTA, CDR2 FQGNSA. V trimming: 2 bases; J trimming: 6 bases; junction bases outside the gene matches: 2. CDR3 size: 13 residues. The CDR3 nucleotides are TGTGCCAGCAGCTTACAGGGGGCGTCTGAAGCTTTCTTT. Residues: CASSLQGASEAFF.

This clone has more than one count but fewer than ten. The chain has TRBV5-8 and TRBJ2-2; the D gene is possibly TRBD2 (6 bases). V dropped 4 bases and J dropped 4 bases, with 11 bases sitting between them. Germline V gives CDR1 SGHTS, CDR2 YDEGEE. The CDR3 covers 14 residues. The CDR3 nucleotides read TGTGCCAGCAGCGTCGGACTAAGCACCGGGGAGCTGTTTTTT. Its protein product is CASSVGLSTGELFF.

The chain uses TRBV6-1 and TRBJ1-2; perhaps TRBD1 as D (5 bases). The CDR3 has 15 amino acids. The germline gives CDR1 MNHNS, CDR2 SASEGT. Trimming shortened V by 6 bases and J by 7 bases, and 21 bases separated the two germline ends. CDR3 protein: CASRGTDDIMRGYTF. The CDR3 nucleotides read TGTGCCAGCAGGGGGACTGACGATATTATGCGTGGCTACACCTTC.

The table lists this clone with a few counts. The CDR3 loop is CASTHKTGPPPYEQYF. CDR3 DNA: TGTGCCAGCACCCACAAGACAGGGCCTCCTCCTTACGAGCAGTACTTC. The V gene is TRBV7-9, the J gene TRBJ2-7; 7 nucleotides agree with TRBD1. Trimming took 7 bases from V and 4 from J; bases not matched to a gene: 16. The germline gives CDR1 SEHNR, CDR2 FQNEAQ (reference sequence). CDR3 length: 16 residues.

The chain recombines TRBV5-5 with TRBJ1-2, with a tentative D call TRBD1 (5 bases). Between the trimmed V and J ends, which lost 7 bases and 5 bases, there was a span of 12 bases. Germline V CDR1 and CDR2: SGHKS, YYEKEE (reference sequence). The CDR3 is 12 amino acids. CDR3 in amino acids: CASGGGAYGYTF. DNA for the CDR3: TGTGCCAGCGGAGGAGGGGCATATGGCTACACCTTC.

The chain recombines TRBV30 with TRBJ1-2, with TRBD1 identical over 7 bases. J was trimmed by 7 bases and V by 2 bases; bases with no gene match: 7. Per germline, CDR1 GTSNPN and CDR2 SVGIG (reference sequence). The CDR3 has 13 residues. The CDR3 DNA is TGTGCCTGGAGTCCCACAGGGGTCTTTGGCTACACCTTC. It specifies CAWSPTGVFGYTF.

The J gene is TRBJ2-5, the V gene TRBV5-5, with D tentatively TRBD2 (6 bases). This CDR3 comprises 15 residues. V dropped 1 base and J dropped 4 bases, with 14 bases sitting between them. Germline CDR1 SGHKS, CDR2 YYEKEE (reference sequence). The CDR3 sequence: CASSLYSQGGETQYF. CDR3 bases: TGTGCCAGCAGCTTGTATTCTCAGGGAGGAGAGACCCAGTACTTC. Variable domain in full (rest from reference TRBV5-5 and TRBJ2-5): DAGVTQSPTHLIKTRGQQVTLRCSPISGHKSVSWYQQVLGQGPQFIFQYYEKEERGRGNFPDRFSARQFPNYSSELNVNALLLGDSALYLCASSLYSQGGETQYFGPGTRLLVL.

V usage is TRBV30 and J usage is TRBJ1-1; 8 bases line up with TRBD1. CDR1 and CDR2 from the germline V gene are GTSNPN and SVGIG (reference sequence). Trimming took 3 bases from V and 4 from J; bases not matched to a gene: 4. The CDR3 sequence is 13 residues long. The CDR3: CAWRDRGSTEAFF. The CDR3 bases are TGTGCCTGGAGAGACAGGGGTAGCACTGAAGCTTTCTTT.

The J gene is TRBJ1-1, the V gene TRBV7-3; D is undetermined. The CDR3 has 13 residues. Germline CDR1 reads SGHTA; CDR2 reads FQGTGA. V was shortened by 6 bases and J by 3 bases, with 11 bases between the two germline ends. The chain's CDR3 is CASSRVMDTEAFF. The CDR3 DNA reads TGTGCCAGCAGTCGGGTTATGGACACTGAAGCTTTCTTT. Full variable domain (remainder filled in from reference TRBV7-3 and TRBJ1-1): GAGVSQTPSNKVTEKGKYVELRCDPISGHTALYWYRQSLGQGPEFLIYFQGTGAADDSGLPNDRFFAVRPEGSVSTLKIQRTERGDSAVYLCASSRVMDTEAFFGQGTRLTVV.

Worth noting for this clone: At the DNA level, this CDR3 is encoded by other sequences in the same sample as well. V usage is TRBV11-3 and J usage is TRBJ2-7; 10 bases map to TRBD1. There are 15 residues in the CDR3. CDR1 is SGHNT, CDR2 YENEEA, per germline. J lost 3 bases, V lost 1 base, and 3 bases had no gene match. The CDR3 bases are TGTGCCAGCAGCTTAGCGACAGGGGGCTACTACGAGCAGTACTTC. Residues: CASSLATGGYYEQYF. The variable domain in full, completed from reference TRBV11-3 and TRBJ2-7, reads EAGVVQSPRYKIIEKKQPVAFWCNPISGHNTLYWYLQNLGQGPELLIRYENEEAVDDSQLPKDRFSAERLKGVDSTLKIQPAELGDSAVYLCASSLATGGYYEQYFGPGTRLTVT.

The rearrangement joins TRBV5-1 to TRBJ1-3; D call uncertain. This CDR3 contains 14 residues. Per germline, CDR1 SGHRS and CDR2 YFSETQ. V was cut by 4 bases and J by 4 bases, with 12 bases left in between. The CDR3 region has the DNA TGCGCCAGCAGCCTGGTCGGTACGGGAAACACCATATATTTT. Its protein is CASSLVGTGNTIYF.

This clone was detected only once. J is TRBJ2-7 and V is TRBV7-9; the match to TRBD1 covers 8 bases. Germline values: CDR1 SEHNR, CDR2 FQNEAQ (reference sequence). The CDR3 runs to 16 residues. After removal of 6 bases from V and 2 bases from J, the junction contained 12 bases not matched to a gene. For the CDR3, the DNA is TGTGCCAGCAGTCCCGGATGGGACAGGATTACCTACGAGCAGTACTTC. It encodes CASSPGWDRITYEQYF. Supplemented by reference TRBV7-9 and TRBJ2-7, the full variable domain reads DTGVSQNPRHKITKRGQNVTFRCDPISEHNRLYWYRQTLGQGPEFLTYFQNEAQLEKSRLLSDRFSAERPKGSFSTLEIQRTEQGDSAMYLCASSPGWDRITYEQYFGPGTRLTVT.

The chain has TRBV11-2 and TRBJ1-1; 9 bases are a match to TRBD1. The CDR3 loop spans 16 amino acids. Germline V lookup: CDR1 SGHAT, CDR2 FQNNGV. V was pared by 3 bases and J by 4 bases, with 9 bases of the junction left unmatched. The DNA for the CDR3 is TGTGCCAGCAGCTTCTCCAAGGACAGGGGCTCCACTGAAGCTTTCTTT. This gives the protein CASSFSKDRGSTEAFF.

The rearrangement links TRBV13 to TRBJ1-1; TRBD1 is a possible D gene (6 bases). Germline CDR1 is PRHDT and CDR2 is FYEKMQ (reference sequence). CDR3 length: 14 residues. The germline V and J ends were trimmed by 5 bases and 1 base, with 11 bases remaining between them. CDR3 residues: CASSAGTRNTEAFF. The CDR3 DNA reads TGTGCCAGCAGCGCCGGGACAAGGAACACTGAAGCTTTCTTT.

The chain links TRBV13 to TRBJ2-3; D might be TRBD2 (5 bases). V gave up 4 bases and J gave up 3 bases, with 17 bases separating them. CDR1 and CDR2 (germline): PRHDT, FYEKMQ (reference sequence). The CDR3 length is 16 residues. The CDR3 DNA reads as TGTGCCAGCAGCTCCCGAATGGGAGTAGCAACAGATACGCAGTATTTT. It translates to CASSSRMGVATDTQYF.

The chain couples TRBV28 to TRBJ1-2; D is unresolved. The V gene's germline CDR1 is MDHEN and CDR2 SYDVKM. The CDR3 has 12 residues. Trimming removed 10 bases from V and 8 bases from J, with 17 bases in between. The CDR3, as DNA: TGTGCCACCCTGAGGAGGGTCGCGGGCTACACCTTC. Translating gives CATLRRVAGYTF.

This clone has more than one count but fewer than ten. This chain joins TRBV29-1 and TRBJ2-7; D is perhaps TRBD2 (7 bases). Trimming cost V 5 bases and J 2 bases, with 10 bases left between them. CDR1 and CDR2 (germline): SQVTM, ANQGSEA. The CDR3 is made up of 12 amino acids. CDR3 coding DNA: TGCAGCGTTCGGGGGGCTCCCTACGAGCAGTACTTC. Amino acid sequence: CSVRGAPYEQYF.

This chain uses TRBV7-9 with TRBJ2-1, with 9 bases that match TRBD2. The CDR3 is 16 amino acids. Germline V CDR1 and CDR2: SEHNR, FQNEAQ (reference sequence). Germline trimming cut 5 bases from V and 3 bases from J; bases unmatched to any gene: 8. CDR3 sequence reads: CASSKRAGGHYNEQFF. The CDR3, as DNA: TGTGCCAGCAGCAAGCGAGCGGGGGGCCACTACAATGAGCAGTTCTTC.

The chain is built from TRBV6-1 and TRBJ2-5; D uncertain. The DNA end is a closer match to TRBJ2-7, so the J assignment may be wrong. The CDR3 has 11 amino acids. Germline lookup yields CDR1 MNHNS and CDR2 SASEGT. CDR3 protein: CASSEIYEQYF. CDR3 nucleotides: TGTGCCAGCAGTGAAATCTACGAGCAGTACTTC.

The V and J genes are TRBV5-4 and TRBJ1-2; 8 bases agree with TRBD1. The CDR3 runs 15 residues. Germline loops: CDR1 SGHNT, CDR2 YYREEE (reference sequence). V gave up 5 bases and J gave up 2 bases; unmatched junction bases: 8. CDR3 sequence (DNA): TGTGCCAGCAGACCGATCCCAGGGGGCAACTATGGCTACACCTTC. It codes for CASRPIPGGNYGYTF.